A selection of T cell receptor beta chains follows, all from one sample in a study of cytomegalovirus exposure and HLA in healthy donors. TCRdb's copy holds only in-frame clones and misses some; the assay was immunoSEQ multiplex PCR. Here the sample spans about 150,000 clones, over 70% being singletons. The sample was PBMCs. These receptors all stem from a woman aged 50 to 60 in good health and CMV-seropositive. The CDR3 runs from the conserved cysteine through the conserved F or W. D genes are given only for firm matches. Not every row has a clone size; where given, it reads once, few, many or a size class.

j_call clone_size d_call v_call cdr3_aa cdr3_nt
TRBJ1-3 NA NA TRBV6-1 CASSEQVTLSGNTIYF TGTGCCAGCAGTGAACAAGTGACACTCTCTGGAAACACCATATATTTT
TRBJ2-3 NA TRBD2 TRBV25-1 CASRREATDTQYF TGTGCCAGCAGGCGGGAGGCCACAGATACGCAGTATTTT
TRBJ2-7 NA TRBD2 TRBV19 CASRLGIGGSYEQYF TGTGCCAGTAGATTGGGCATCGGGGGGTCCTACGAGCAGTACTTC
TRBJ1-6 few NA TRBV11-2 CASSLQWANSPLHF TGTGCCAGCAGCTTGCAGTGGGCTAATTCACCCCTCCACTTT
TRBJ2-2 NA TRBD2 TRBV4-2 CASSQDRLAGGGGLFF TGTGCCAGCAGCCAAGATCGACTAGCTGGTGGGGGGGGGCTGTTTTTT
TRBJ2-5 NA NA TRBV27 CASSLSRIATETQYF TGTGCCAGCAGTTTATCGAGAATAGCGACAGAGACCCAGTACTTC
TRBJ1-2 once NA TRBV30 CAWSGVNYGYTF TGTGCCTGGAGCGGGGTCAACTATGGCTACACCTTC
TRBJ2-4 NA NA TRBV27 CASSFLTAKNIQYF TGTGCCAGCAGTTTTTTGACTGCCAAAAACATTCAGTACTTC
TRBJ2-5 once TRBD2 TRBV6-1 CASSDLWLADGETQYF TGTGCCAGCAGTGATCTGTGGCTAGCGGATGGGGAGACCCAGTACTTC
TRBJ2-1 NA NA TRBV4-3 CASSRLGRGEQFF TGCGCCAGCAGCCGCCTAGGGAGAGGTGAGCAGTTCTTC
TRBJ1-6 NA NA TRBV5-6 CASSLGKADSPLHF TGTGCCAGCAGCTTGGGTAAAGCCGATTCACCCCTCCACTTT
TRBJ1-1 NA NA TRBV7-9 CASSFLGLNTEAFF TGTGCCAGCAGCTTTCTGGGGCTGAACACTGAAGCTTTCTTT
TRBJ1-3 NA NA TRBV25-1 CASRETGTGNTIYF TGTGCCAGCAGAGAAACAGGGACTGGAAACACCATATATTTT
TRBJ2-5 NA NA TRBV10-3 CAISPRVQETQYF TGTGCCATCAGTCCCAGGGTCCAAGAGACCCAGTACTTC
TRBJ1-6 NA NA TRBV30 CAWSRGSADSPLHF TGTGCCTGGAGCAGGGGATCAGCGGATTCACCCCTCCACTTT
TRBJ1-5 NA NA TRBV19 CASSRNTYTGPDSNQPQHF TGTGCCAGTAGTAGGAATACTTACACAGGGCCGGATAGCAATCAGCCCCAGCATTTT
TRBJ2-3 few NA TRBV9 CASSVDLQGSTDTQYF TGTGCCAGCAGCGTAGATCTTCAGGGGAGCACAGATACGCAGTATTTT
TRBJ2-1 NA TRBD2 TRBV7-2 CASSRITSGGKNEQFF TGTGCCAGCAGCCGAATTACTAGCGGGGGGAAAAATGAGCAGTTCTTC
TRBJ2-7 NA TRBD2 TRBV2 CASSEEAGAYFEQYF TGTGCCAGCAGTGAAGAGGCGGGAGCCTACTTCGAGCAGTACTTC
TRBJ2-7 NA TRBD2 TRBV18 CASSPPTSGFYEQYF TGTGCCAGCTCACCACCAACTAGCGGATTCTACGAGCAGTACTTC
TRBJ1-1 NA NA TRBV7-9 CASTSLSTEAFF TGTGCCAGCACGAGCTTAAGCACTGAAGCTTTCTTT
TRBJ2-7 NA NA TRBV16 CASSLGRFYEQYF TGTGCCAGCAGCCTGGGGCGGTTCTACGAGCAGTACTTC
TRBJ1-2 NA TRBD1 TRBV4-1 CASSQVSTGDYGYTF TGCGCCAGCAGCCAAGTCAGCACAGGGGACTATGGCTACACCTTC
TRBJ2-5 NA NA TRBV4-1 CASSPSPVKETQYF TGCGCCAGCAGCCCCTCGCCAGTGAAAGAGACCCAGTACTTC
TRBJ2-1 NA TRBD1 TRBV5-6 CASSLGDRGRYNEQFF TGTGCCAGCAGCTTGGGGGACAGGGGCCGTTACAATGAGCAGTTCTTC
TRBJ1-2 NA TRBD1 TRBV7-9 CASSSGRGRSYTF TGTGCCAGCAGCTCCGGGAGGGGGCGAAGCTACACCTTC
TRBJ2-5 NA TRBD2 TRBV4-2 CASSQEGRLAGYQETQYF TGTGCCAGCAGCCAAGAGGGGCGGCTAGCGGGGTACCAAGAGACCCAGTACTTC
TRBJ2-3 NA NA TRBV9 CASSVESYQTDTQYF TGTGCCAGCAGCGTAGAATCGTACCAGACAGATACGCAGTATTTT
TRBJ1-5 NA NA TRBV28 CASSLFVSNQPQHF TGTGCCAGCAGTTTATTCGTTAGCAATCAGCCCCAGCATTTT
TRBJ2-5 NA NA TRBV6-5 CASTPFLDRTETQYF TGTGCCAGCACCCCCTTCCTTGACAGGACAGAGACCCAGTACTTC
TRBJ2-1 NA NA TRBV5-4 CASSLQPSGWQFF TGTGCCAGCAGCTTGCAGCCGAGCGGGTGGCAGTTCTTC
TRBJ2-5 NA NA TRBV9 CASSVGGSGETQYF TGTGCCAGCAGCGTAGGAGGTAGCGGAGAGACCCAGTACTTC
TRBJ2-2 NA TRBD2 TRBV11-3 CASSPQREAGELFF TGTGCCAGCAGCCCCCAGCGGGAGGCCGGGGAGCTGTTTTTT
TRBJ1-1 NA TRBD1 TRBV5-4 CASSFPILPGQGGKNTEAFF TGTGCCAGCAGCTTCCCGATTTTACCGGGACAGGGGGGAAAGAACACTGAAGCTTTCTTT
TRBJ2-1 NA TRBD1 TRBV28 CASSARDRPYNEQFF TGTGCCAGCAGTGCCCGGGACAGGCCCTACAATGAGCAGTTCTTC
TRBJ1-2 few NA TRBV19 CASTTQGADYGYTF TGTGCCAGTACCACACAGGGTGCGGACTATGGCTACACCTTC
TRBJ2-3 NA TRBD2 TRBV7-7 CASSLAGGDTDTQYF TGTGCTAGCAGTCTAGCGGGAGGAGACACAGATACGCAGTATTTT
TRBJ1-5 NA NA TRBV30 CAWQSGIGSNQPQHF TGTGCCTGGCAGTCGGGGATTGGTAGCAATCAGCCCCAGCATTTT
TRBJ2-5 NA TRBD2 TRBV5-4 CASSLPRGLAGVYQETQYF TGTGCCAGCAGCCTGCCTAGAGGACTAGCGGGGGTGTACCAAGAGACCCAGTACTTC
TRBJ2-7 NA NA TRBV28 CASKVPSGGRNEQYF TGTGCCAGCAAGGTTCCAAGCGGTGGGAGGAACGAGCAGTACTTC
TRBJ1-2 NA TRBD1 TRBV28 CASSWGTGRNYGYTF TGTGCCAGCAGTTGGGGGACAGGGAGGAACTATGGCTACACCTTC